This T cell receptor (beta chain) is drawn from a study of blood T cell repertoires in COVID-19. Across the whole study: PBMCs, B-cell-depleted T cells, or T cells were the source of the cDNA or gDNA that made up the material.

The repertoire was sequenced with immunoSEQ multiplex PCR; TCRdb's copy has only in-frame clones and lacks some. Of 120,000 or so clones in the sample, 80% were seen once. Per germline, CDR1 MNHEY and CDR2 SVGAGI. CDR3 length: 14 residues. The V segment lost 7 bases and the J segment 4 bases; nucleotides outside the gene matches: 9. The clonotype originates from a human donor in a cohort sampled during active COVID-19. V usage is TRBV6-5 and J usage is TRBJ1-2, with 7 bases identical to TRBD1. The sequencing sample was made of peripheral blood. In DNA, the CDR3 is TGTGCCAGCACCTTTACGACAGGGAGCTATGGCTACACCTTC. It specifies CASTFTTGSYGYTF.